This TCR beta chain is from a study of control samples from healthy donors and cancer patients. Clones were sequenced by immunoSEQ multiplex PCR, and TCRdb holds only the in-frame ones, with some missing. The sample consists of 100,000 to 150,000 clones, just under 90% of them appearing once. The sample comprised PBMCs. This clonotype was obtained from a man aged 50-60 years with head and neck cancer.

CDR3 in amino acids: CASSHRQGAGQETQYF. CDR3 nucleotides: TGTGCCAGCAGTCATAGACAGGGGGCTGGTCAAGAGACCCAGTACTTC. V gene TRBV14 combines with J gene TRBJ2-5; TRBD1 matches 10 bases. Germline values: CDR1 SGHDN, CDR2 FVKESK. The CDR3 covers 16 residues. J lost 2 bases, V lost 6 bases, and 9 bases had no gene match.